The entry below describes one T cell receptor beta chain. The antigen is unknown. Some clones are missing from TCRdb's copy, which holds only in-frame ones; the method was immunoSEQ multiplex PCR. Here the sample spans more than 95,000 clones, more than 85% being singletons. The CDR3 is made up of 15 amino acids. Germline values: CDR1 LNHDA, CDR2 SQIVND (reference sequence). With V trimmed by 10 bases and J by 6 bases, 10 bases remained unmatched. This record belongs to a study of graft-versus-host responses after intestinal transplantation. This specimen was unstimulated CD4+ T cells sorted from spleen or lymph node cells, taken before intestinal transplant. This chain connects TRBV19 to TRBJ2-1; TRBD2 agrees at 12 bases. The receptor's source is a human donor who received an intestinal transplant. The CDR3 loop is CATYPSGRAGNEQFF. The CDR3 DNA is TGTGCCACATACCCTAGCGGGAGGGCAGGCAATGAGCAGTTCTTC.